One and the same sample provided the 17 T cell receptor beta chains below, sequenced in a study of graft-versus-host responses after intestinal transplantation. Clones were sequenced by immunoSEQ multiplex PCR, and TCRdb holds only the in-frame ones, with some missing. The top ten hold roughly 0.31% of the sample, which has around 90,000 clones, around nine tenths seen once. Their target antigens are unknown. Sequencing was performed on unstimulated CD4+ T cells sorted from spleen or lymph node cells, taken before intestinal transplant. The receptors come from a human donor who received an intestinal transplant.

The chain joins TRBV29-1 to TRBJ1-2; D is unresolved. The CDR3 is 12 residues long. Between the trimmed V and J ends, which lost 7 bases and 1 base, there was a span of 10 bases. The V gene's germline CDR1 is SQVTM and CDR2 ANQGSEA. The CDR3 DNA reads TGCAGCGCCTATTACAGTAACTATGGCTACACCTTC. Translation: CSAYYSNYGYTF.

CDR3 nucleotide sequence: TGTGCCAGCAGTTACTCGGAGACAGCAACTAATGAAAAACTGTTTTTT. Protein sequence: CASSYSETATNEKLFF. This chain joins TRBV6-5 and TRBJ1-4; tentative D call: TRBD1 (5 bases). The CDR3 is 16 residues long. V was pared by 0 bases and J by 0 bases, with 8 bases between. The germline V gene has CDR1 MNHEY and CDR2 SVGAGI.

The chain is built from TRBV20-1 and TRBJ2-1; D is unclear. V lost 7 bases and J 4 bases, leaving 8 bases between the germline ends. Germline lookup yields CDR1 DFQATT and CDR2 SNEGSKA (reference sequence). This CDR3 has 11 amino acids. The CDR3 region has the DNA TGCAGTGAAGACGGATACAATGAGCAGTTCTTC. Amino acids: CSEDGYNEQFF.

The DNA of the CDR3 is TGTGCCAGCAGTGAAGCGTGGGAGACCCAGTACTTC. Translated, it gives CASSEAWETQYF. This chain links TRBV2 with TRBJ2-5; D not resolved. The V end was cut by 0 bases, the J end by 5 bases, with 4 bases between. CDR3 length: 12 amino acids. Germline V gene lookup returns CDR1 SNHLY and CDR2 FYNNEI. Together with reference TRBV2 and TRBJ2-5, the CDR3 gives the full variable domain: EPEVTQTPSHQVTQMGQEVILRCVPISNHLYFYWYRQILGQKVEFLVSFYNNEISEKSEIFDDQFSVERPDGSNFTLKIRSTKLEDSAMYFCASSEAWETQYFGPGTRLLVL.

This chain connects TRBV6-5 to TRBJ2-5; no definite D call. Trimming pared 5 bases from V and 5 bases from J, leaving 15 bases between. Looked up from germline, CDR1 is MNHEY and CDR2 is SVGAGI. The CDR3 consists of 14 residues. Here the CDR3 DNA reads TGTGCCAGCAGTCCTACCAAGGTGTTGGAGACCCAGTACTTC. This gives the protein CASSPTKVLETQYF.

V usage is TRBV6-1 and J usage is TRBJ1-4; D is perhaps TRBD1 (5 bases). Germline CDR1 and CDR2: MNHNS and SASEGT. V lost 6 bases and J 10 bases, leaving 15 bases between the germline ends. The CDR3 covers 13 residues. The CDR3 reads CASSPGHLGKLFF. In nucleotides, the CDR3 is TGTGCCAGCAGCCCTGGACACCTAGGAAAACTGTTTTTT.

The chain recombines TRBV7-2 with TRBJ2-7; the match to TRBD2 covers 13 bases. The trim removed 3 bases at V and 2 bases at J, leaving 4 bases unmatched. The CDR3 totals 16 residues. Germline assignment: CDR1 SGHTA and CDR2 FQGNSA. The CDR3 DNA is TGTGCCAGCAGCTTCCCACTAGCGGGAGGGCCCTACGAGCAGTACTTC. Its protein is CASSFPLAGGPYEQYF.

J is TRBJ2-7 and V is TRBV19, with 10 nucleotides matching TRBD2. The CDR3 loop spans 15 amino acids. Germline-derived CDR1 and CDR2 are LNHDA and SQIVND (reference sequence). J lost 5 bases, V lost 3 bases, and 7 bases had no gene match. This CDR3 reads CASSMFASGSNEQYF. The CDR3 DNA is TGTGCCAGTAGTATGTTTGCTAGCGGGAGTAACGAGCAGTACTTC.

V is TRBV6-5 and J is TRBJ1-1, with D unclear. Germline assignment: CDR1 MNHEY and CDR2 SVGAGI. V was cut by 4 bases and J by 8 bases, with 14 bases left in between. The CDR3 totals 13 residues. Here the CDR3 DNA reads TGTGCCAGCAGTTTCAAACGGAGGGCCGAAGCTTTCTTT. Translation gives CASSFKRRAEAFF.

This chain uses TRBV7-9 with TRBJ1-1; no clear D gene. The CDR3 consists of 12 residues. Germline V CDR1 and CDR2: SEHNR, FQNEAQ (reference sequence). V shed 2 bases and J shed 7 bases, with 8 bases lying between them. The DNA of the CDR3 is TGTGCCAGCAGCTTAACGGTGCGTGAAGCTTTCTTT. Encoded protein: CASSLTVREAFF.

Notes on this clone: The junction departs from the called germline gene at one end, perhaps through a read error. V gene TRBV19 combines with J gene TRBJ1-2; 11 bases are shared with TRBD1. The germline V gene encodes CDR1 LNHDA and CDR2 SQIVND (reference sequence). The CDR3 is 16 residues long. The CDR3 here is CASSISRTGGSYGYAF. For the CDR3, the DNA is TGTGCCAGTAGTATCTCACGGACAGGGGGCAGCTATGGCTACGCCTTC.

The chain carries TRBV5-1 and TRBJ2-7, with 9 bases that match TRBD2. There are 15 residues in the CDR3. Germline V gene data show CDR1 as SGHRS and CDR2 as YFSETQ. Trimming at V came to 0 bases and at J to 3 bases, leaving 4 bases not matched to a gene. CDR3: CASSLVAGVGYEQYF. In DNA, the CDR3 is TGCGCCAGCAGCTTGGTAGCGGGAGTAGGCTACGAGCAGTACTTC.

This CDR3 is CASRSSRSFSSYNEQFF. Here the CDR3 DNA reads TGTGCAAGTCGCTCCTCCCGGAGCTTCAGCTCCTACAATGAGCAGTTCTTC. This sequence joins TRBV12-2 and TRBJ2-1; TRBD2, the table's D call, was not compared with the DNA. TRBV12-2 is a documented pseudogene. This CDR3 is built from 17 residues.

The chain joins TRBV5-4 to TRBJ2-2; D unclear. V gave up 0 bases and J gave up 5 bases, with 11 bases separating them. This CDR3 has 15 amino acids. Germline CDR1 and CDR2: SGHNT and YYREEE (reference sequence). The CDR3 region is CASSLAGVGTGELFF. The CDR3 region has the DNA TGTGCCAGCAGCTTGGCTGGGGTGGGGACCGGGGAGCTGTTTTTT.

This clone was seen only a few times. This chain uses TRBV5-1 with TRBJ1-1; 8 nucleotides line up with TRBD1. The CDR3 runs 17 residues. The V segment lost 6 bases and the J segment 0 bases; nucleotides outside the gene matches: 13. Germline V gene data show CDR1 as SGHRS and CDR2 as YFSETQ. The CDR3 DNA reads TGCGCCAGCACCCGGACAGGGAGGGCTCACATGAACACTGAAGCTTTCTTT. Its translation is CASTRTGRAHMNTEAFF.

This chain uses TRBV5-4 with TRBJ1-1, with D perhaps TRBD1 (6 bases). Germline values: CDR1 SGHNT, CDR2 YYREEE (reference sequence). V was clipped by 4 bases and J by 8 bases, with 9 bases between them. This CDR3 region has 11 residues. The CDR3 here is CASSTDREAFF. The CDR3 nucleotides read TGTGCCAGCAGCACCGACAGGGAAGCTTTCTTT.

V and J are TRBV7-3 and TRBJ2-7, with TRBD2 identical over 7 bases. Germline loops: CDR1 SGHTA, CDR2 FQGTGA. V trimming: 5 bases; J trimming: 0 bases; junction bases outside the gene matches: 10. This CDR3 is built from 16 residues. The CDR3 bases are TGTGCCAGCAGCGTCTCCAGCGGGGCCAGCTCCTACGAGCAGTACTTC. Amino acid sequence: CASSVSSGASSYEQYF.